The 14 T cell receptor beta chains given below trace back to one sample, sequenced in a study of glioma-infiltrating T cells. The iRepertoire nested amplicon-rescue multiplex PCR amplified TCR alpha and beta CDR3s from RNA. Each CDR3 protein is one row after TCRdb ran MiXCR on the multiplex PCR reads. The sample contains about 45,000 distinct CDR3 sequences, about 20% of which appear only once. What was sequenced was glioma tissue, nonneoplastic brain tissue, or PBMCs (not recorded which). The receptors come from a human donor with low-grade glioma or glioblastoma, undergoing nonglioma brain surgery, or in good health (not recorded which).

This clonotype is medium-sized. The chain recombines TRBV6-6 with TRBJ1-1; D gene unclear. The CDR3 covers 16 residues. Germline V gene data show CDR1 as MNHNY and CDR2 as SVGAGI (reference sequence). V gave up 0 bases and J gave up 0 bases, with 11 bases separating them. DNA for the CDR3: TGTGCCAGCAGTTACTCCTGGTACAGTATGAACACTGAAGCTTTCTTT. Encoded protein: CASSYSWYSMNTEAFF.

The chain couples TRBV3-1 to TRBJ2-5; 7 bases agree with TRBD2. The CDR3 is 14 amino acids. Germline-derived CDR1 and CDR2 are LGHDT and YNNKEL (reference sequence). Unmatched junction bases numbered 2, after V lost 0 bases and J lost 4 bases. CDR3 DNA sequence: TGTGCCAGCAGCCAAGATTGGGAGGGAGAGACCCAGTACTTC. Translating gives CASSQDWEGETQYF.

This clonotype has at least ten counts. The chain links TRBV5-4 to TRBJ2-3, with TRBD2 identical over 10 bases. There are 16 residues in the CDR3. V shed 1 base, J shed 6 bases, and the junction held 8 bases outside the gene matches. Germline CDR1 reads SGHNT; CDR2 reads YYREEE (reference sequence). The CDR3 region has the DNA TGTGCCAGCAGCTTGATACTAGCGGGGTCCGGGGATACGCAGTATTTT. Amino acid sequence: CASSLILAGSGDTQYF.

This clonotype was found many times. V and J are TRBV27 and TRBJ2-7; 7 bases are shared with TRBD2. V shed 3 bases and J 3 bases; nucleotides not matched to a gene: 5. CDR1 and CDR2 from the germline V gene are MNHEY and SMNVEV (reference sequence). There are 14 residues in the CDR3. The CDR3 nucleotides read TGTGCCAGCAGTTTGAGGGGAGGGGTCTACGAGCAGTACTTC. It codes for CASSLRGGVYEQYF.

This clonotype occurred many times. V gene TRBV19 combines with J gene TRBJ2-2; unclear D gene. The CDR3 runs to 13 residues. With 3 bases removed from V and 5 bases from J, the gap between germline ends came to 7 bases. CDR1 is LNHDA and CDR2 is SQIVND in the germline V gene (reference sequence). The CDR3 nucleotides are TGTGCCAGTAGTATCGTACAGACCGGGGAGCTGTTTTTT. Translated: CASSIVQTGELFF.

This clonotype was picked up many times. The chain carries TRBV10-3 and TRBJ2-1; 7 bases line up with TRBD2. J lost 9 bases, V lost 7 bases, and 9 bases had no gene match. CDR3 size: 13 residues. The germline CDR1 and CDR2 sequences are ENHRY and SYGVKD. CDR3 sequence: CAITTSPSGEQFF. The CDR3 DNA is TGTGCCATCACCACCTCACCTAGCGGTGAGCAGTTCTTC.

At least ten counts were recorded for this clonotype. The chain couples TRBV6-6 to TRBJ2-7; D is possibly TRBD2 (5 bases). CDR1 MNHNY and CDR2 SVGAGI come from the germline V gene (reference sequence). Trimming cost V 0 bases and J 1 base, with 7 bases left between them. This CDR3 is built from 14 residues. CDR3 amino acids: CASSYSSGSYEQYF. The CDR3 DNA reads TGTGCCAGCAGTTACTCCAGCGGATCCTACGAGCAGTACTTC.

This clonotype was seen repeatedly, ten times or more. The genes are TRBV12-3 or TRBV12-4 and TRBJ2-1; tentatively, D is TRBD2 (6 bases). The CDR3 consists of 14 residues. The V end lost 6 bases, the J end lost 4 bases, and 13 bases lay between the germline ends. The CDR3 is CASRPRDSYNEQFF. CDR3 in DNA: TGTGCCAGCAGGCCCCGGGACTCTTACAATGAGCAGTTCTTC.

The chain uses TRBV18 and TRBJ2-7, with D perhaps matching TRBD2 (7 bases). The CDR3 has 18 residues. In germline, CDR1 is KGHSH, CDR2 LQKENI. The ends were cut back, 2 bases at V and 0 bases at J, with 20 bases in the middle. Here the CDR3 DNA reads TGTGCCAGCTCACCAACTTCCCTCGGGGGCGGGAGCTCCTACGAGCAGTACTTC. It codes for CASSPTSLGGGSSYEQYF. Filled out from reference TRBV18 and TRBJ2-7, the complete variable domain reads NAGVMQNPRHLVRRRGQEARLRCSPMKGHSHVYWYRQLPEEGLKFMVYLQKENIIDESGMPKERFSAEFPKEGPSILRIQQVVRGDSAAYFCASSPTSLGGGSSYEQYFGPGTRLTVT.

Note on this clonotype: A much larger clone differs from this one at a single base, so this may be a read error. The J gene is TRBJ1-5, the V gene TRBV27; no firm D call. V was trimmed by 5 bases and J by 4 bases, leaving 12 bases between them. CDR1 and CDR2 (germline): MNHEY, SMNVEV (reference sequence). This CDR3 comprises 14 residues. CDR3 in amino acids: CASSDGKENQPQHF. CDR3 DNA sequence: TGTGCCAGCAGTGACGGGAAAGAGAATCAGCCCCAGCATTTT.

This clonotype was found many times. This chain connects TRBV20-1 to TRBJ1-6; D uncertain. The CDR3 spans 13 residues. The V end was cut by 5 bases, the J end by 4 bases, with 9 bases between. The germline gives CDR1 DFQATT, CDR2 SNEGSKA (reference sequence). The CDR3 coding sequence is TGCAGTGCTGAGACGGGGTATAATTCACCCCTCCACTTT. Protein product: CSAETGYNSPLHF.

As for this clonotype: This may be a read error: a much more frequent sequence differs by one nucleotide. The genes are TRBV2 and TRBJ1-5; unclear D gene. CDR3 length equals 14 residues. Germline values: CDR1 SNHLY, CDR2 FYNNEI. The CDR3 protein is CASSDKNSNQPRHF. The CDR3 nucleotides read TGTGCCAGCAGTGATAAGAATAGCAATCAGCCCCGGCATTTT.

The table lists this clonotype with many counts. V gene TRBV4-1 combines with J gene TRBJ2-5, with TRBD1 matching over 9 bases. The CDR3 length is 15 residues. CDR1 and CDR2 (germline): MGHRA, YSYEKL. The V segment lost 1 base and the J segment 5 bases; nucleotides outside the gene matches: 5. The CDR3 region is CASSQAGQGGETQYF. As DNA, the CDR3 is TGCGCCAGCAGCCAAGCGGGACAGGGTGGGGAGACCCAGTACTTC.

This clonotype showed up many times. The V and J genes are TRBV7-2 and TRBJ1-1; maybe TRBD1 (6 bases). CDR3 length: 16 residues. Germline V CDR1 and CDR2: SGHTA, FQGNSA. The V end was cut by 5 bases, the J end by 4 bases, with 20 bases between. Written as DNA, the CDR3 is TGTGCCAGCAGCACCGACCGAACAGGGCTAGTCACTGAAGCTTTCTTT. Its protein product is CASSTDRTGLVTEAFF. Using reference TRBV7-2 and TRBJ1-1 for the parts outside the CDR3, the full variable domain is GAGVSQSPSNKVTEKGKDVELRCDPISGHTALYWYRQSLGQGLEFLIYFQGNSAPDKSGLPSDRFSAERTGGSVSTLTIQRTQQEDSAVYLCASSTDRTGLVTEAFFGQGTRLTVV.